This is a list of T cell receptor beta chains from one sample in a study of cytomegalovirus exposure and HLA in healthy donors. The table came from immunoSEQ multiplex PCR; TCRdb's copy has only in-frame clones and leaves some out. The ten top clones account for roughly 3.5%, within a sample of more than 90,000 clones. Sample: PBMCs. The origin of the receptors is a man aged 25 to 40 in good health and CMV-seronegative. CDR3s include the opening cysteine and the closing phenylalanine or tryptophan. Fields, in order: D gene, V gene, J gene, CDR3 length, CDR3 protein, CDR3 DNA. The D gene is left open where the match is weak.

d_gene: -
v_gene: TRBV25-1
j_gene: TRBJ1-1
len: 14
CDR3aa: CASNVLGADTEAFF
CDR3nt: TGTGCCAGTAATGTTTTGGGGGCGGACACTGAAGCTTTCTTT

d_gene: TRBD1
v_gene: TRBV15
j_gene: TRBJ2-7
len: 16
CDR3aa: CATSRDQGATSYEQYF
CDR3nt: TGTGCCACCAGCAGAGATCAGGGGGCCACCTCCTACGAGCAGTACTTC

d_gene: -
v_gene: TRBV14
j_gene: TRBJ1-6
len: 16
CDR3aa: CASSQEARGLESPLHF
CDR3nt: TGTGCCAGCAGCCAAGAAGCCAGAGGGCTCGAGTCACCCCTCCACTTT

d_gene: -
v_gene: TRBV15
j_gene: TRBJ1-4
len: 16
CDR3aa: CATSRDSSLRNEKLFF
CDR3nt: TGTGCCACCAGCAGAGATAGCAGCCTAAGGAATGAAAAACTGTTTTTT

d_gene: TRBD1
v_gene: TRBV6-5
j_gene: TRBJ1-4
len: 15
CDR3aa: CASSSQGGSNEKLFF
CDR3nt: TGTGCCAGCAGTTCCCAGGGGGGCAGTAATGAAAAACTGTTTTTT

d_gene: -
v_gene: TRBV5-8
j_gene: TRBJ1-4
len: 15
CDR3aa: CASSLGQFFGEKLFF
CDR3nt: TGTGCCAGCAGCTTAGGACAGTTTTTCGGTGAAAAACTGTTTTTT

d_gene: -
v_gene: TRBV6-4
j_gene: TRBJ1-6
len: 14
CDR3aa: CASSDSGGVGPLHF
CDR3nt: TGTGCCAGCAGTGACTCGGGGGGAGTTGGTCCCCTCCACTTT

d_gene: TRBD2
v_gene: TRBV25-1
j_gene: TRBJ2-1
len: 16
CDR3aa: CASSTTIRRGGNEQFF
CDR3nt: TGTGCCAGCTCAACCACTATACGTCGGGGGGGAAATGAGCAGTTCTTC

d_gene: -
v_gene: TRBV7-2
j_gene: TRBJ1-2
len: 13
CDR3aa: CASSLGSRYGYTF
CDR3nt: TGTGCCAGCAGCTTAGGGAGCCGCTATGGCTACACCTTC

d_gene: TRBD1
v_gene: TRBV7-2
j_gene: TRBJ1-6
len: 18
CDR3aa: CASSPGRGQVIGNSPLHF
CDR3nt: TGTGCCAGCAGCCCGGGGCGGGGACAGGTGATTGGTAATTCACCCCTCCACTTT

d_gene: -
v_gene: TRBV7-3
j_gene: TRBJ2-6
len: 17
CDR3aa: CASSIQGALSGANVLTF
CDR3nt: TGTGCCAGCAGCATACAGGGTGCCCTCTCTGGGGCCAACGTCCTGACTTTC

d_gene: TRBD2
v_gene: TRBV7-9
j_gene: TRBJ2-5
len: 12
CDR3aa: CASSPSGETQYF
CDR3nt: TGTGCCAGCAGTCCTAGCGGAGAGACCCAGTACTTC

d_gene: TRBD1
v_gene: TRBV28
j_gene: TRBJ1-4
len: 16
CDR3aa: CASSLPQTGNYGKLFF
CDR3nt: TGTGCCAGCAGTTTACCACAGACAGGGAATTACGGAAAACTGTTTTTT

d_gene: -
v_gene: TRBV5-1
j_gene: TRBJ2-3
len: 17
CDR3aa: CASSRRGTRTPTDTQYF
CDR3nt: TGCGCCAGCAGCCGGAGGGGCACGAGGACCCCTACAGATACGCAGTATTTT

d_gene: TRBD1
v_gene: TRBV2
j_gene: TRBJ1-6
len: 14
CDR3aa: CASSETGGISPLHF
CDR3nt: TGTGCCAGCAGCGAAACAGGGGGCATTTCACCCCTCCACTTT

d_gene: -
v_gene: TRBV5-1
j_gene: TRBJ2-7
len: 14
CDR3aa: CASRGLYGSYEQYF
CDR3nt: TGCGCCAGCAGGGGGCTTTATGGCTCCTACGAGCAGTACTTC

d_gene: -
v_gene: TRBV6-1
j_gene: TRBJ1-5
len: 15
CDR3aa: CASRASGGSNQPQHF
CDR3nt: TGTGCCAGCAGGGCTTCTGGGGGCAGCAATCAGCCCCAGCATTTT

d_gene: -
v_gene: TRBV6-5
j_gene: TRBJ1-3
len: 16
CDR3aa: CASSYSFGYSGNTIYF
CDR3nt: TGTGCCAGCAGTTACTCGTTCGGGTACTCTGGAAACACCATATATTTT

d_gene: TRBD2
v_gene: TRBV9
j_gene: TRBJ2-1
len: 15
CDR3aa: CASSLSAGAYNEQFF
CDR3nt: TGTGCCAGCAGCCTGTCAGCGGGGGCCTACAATGAGCAGTTCTTC

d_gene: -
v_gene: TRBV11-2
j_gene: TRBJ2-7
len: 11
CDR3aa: CASSTGIEQYF
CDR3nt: TGTGCCAGCAGCACAGGGATCGAGCAGTACTTC

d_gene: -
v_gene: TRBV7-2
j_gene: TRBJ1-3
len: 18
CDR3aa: CASSPYNVPKGAGNTIYF
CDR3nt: TGTGCCAGCAGCCCATATAACGTCCCGAAGGGGGCTGGAAACACCATATATTTT

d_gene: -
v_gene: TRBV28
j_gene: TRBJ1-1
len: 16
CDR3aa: CASSPGRVLRNTEAFF
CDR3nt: TGTGCCAGCAGTCCCGGCCGGGTTCTACGGAACACTGAAGCTTTCTTT

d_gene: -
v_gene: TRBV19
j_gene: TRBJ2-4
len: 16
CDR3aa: CASSTLGRGAKNIQYF
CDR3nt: TGTGCCAGTAGTACCCTAGGTCGGGGGGCGAAGAACATTCAGTACTTC

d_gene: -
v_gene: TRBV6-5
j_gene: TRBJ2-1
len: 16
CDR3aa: CASSYDGGGERDEQFF
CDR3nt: TGTGCCAGCAGTTACGACGGAGGGGGCGAGAGGGATGAGCAGTTCTTC

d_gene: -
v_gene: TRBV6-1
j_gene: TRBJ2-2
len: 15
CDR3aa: CASRPYNLNTGELFF
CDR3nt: TGTGCCAGCAGGCCGTACAATTTGAACACCGGGGAGCTGTTTTTT

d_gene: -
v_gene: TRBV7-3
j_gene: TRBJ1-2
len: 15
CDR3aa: CASSPPPYRVDGYTF
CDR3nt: TGTGCCAGCAGCCCACCCCCGTACAGGGTCGACGGCTACACCTTC

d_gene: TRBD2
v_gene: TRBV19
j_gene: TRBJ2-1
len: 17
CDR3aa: CASTPSSGGAGINEQFF
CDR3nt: TGTGCCAGTACCCCCTCTAGCGGGGGGGCCGGGATCAATGAGCAGTTCTTC

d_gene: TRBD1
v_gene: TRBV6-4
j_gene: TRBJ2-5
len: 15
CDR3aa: CASSAGGTAQETQYF
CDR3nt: TGTGCCAGCAGTGCGGGTGGGACAGCACAAGAGACCCAGTACTTC

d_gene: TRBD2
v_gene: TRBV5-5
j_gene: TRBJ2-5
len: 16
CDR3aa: CASSFGLAGGQETQYF
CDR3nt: TGTGCCAGCAGCTTTGGACTAGCGGGGGGGCAAGAGACCCAGTACTTC

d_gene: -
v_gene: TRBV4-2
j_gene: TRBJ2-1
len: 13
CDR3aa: CASSHVSSGEQFF
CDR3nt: TGTGCCAGCAGCCACGTAAGCTCTGGTGAGCAGTTCTTC

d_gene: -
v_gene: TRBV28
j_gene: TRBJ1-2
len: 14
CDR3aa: CASSSAEGRYGYTF
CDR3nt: TGTGCCAGCAGTTCAGCGGAAGGGAGGTATGGCTACACCTTC

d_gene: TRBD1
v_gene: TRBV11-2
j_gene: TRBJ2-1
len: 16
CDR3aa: CASSFRLGQGNNEQFF
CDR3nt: TGTGCCAGCAGCTTTCGTTTGGGACAGGGCAACAATGAGCAGTTCTTC

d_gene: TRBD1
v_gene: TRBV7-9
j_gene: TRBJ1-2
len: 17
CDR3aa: CASSFTGTGVGDYGYTF
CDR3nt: TGTGCCAGCAGCTTCACCGGGACAGGGGTCGGGGACTATGGCTACACCTTC

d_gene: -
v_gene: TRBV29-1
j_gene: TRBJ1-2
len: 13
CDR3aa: CSVARAGNYGYTF
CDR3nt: TGCAGCGTGGCCCGGGCAGGGAACTATGGCTACACCTTC

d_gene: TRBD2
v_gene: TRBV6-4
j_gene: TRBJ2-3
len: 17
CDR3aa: CASSDSSSGGETDTQYF
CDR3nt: TGTGCCAGCAGTGACTCTTCTAGCGGGGGGGAAACAGATACGCAGTATTTT

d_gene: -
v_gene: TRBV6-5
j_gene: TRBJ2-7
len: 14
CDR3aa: CASTPRTGGYEQYF
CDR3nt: TGTGCCAGCACGCCCCGTACAGGCGGCTACGAGCAGTACTTC

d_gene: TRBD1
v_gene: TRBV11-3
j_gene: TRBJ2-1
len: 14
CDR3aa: CASSSNTGGVEQFF
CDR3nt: TGTGCCAGCAGCTCCAACACAGGGGGAGTTGAGCAGTTCTTC

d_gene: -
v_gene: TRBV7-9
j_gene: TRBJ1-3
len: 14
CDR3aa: CASSYDSSGNTIYF
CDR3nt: TGTGCCAGCAGCTACGACAGCTCTGGAAACACCATATATTTT

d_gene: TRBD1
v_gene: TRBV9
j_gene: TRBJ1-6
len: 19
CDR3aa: CASSGDRGPASSYNSPLHF
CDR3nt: TGTGCCAGCAGCGGGGACAGGGGCCCCGCGAGCTCCTATAATTCACCCCTCCACTTT

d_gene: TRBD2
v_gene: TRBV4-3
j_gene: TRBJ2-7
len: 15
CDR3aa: CASSQLWGGSYEQYF
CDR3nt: TGCGCCAGCAGCCAACTATGGGGGGGGTCCTACGAGCAGTACTTC

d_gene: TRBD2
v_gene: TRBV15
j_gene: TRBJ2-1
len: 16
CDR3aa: CATSSGRLAGGDEQFF
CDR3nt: TGTGCCACCAGCAGTGGAAGATTAGCGGGAGGGGATGAGCAGTTCTTC

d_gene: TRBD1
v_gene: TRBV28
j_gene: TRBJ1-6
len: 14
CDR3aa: CASSYDRGFSPLHF
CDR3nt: TGTGCCAGCAGTTACGACAGGGGGTTTTCACCCCTCCACTTT

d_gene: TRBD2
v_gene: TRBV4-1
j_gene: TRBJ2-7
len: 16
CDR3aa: CASSQWAIAGGYEQYF
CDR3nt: TGCGCCAGCAGCCAATGGGCTATAGCGGGGGGATACGAGCAGTACTTC

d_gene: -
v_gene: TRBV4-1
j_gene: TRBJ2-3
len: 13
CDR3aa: CASSQEGLSAQYF
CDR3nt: TGCGCCAGCAGCCAAGAGGGCCTTAGCGCGCAGTATTTT

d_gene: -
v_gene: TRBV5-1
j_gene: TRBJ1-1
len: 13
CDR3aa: CASSLGQNAEAFF
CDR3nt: TGCGCCAGCAGCTTGGGACAGAATGCTGAAGCTTTCTTT

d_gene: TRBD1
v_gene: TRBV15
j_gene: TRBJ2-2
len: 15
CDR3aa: CATSRGQGDTGELFF
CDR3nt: TGTGCCACCAGCAGAGGACAGGGGGACACCGGGGAGCTGTTTTTT

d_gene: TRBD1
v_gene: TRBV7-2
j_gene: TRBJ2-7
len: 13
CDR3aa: CASSIDRGLVWYF
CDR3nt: TGTGCCAGCAGCATTGACAGGGGGTTGGTATGGTACTTC

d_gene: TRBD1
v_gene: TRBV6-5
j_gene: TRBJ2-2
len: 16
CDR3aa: CASSYSDRWNTGELFF
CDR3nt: TGTGCCAGCAGTTACTCGGACAGGTGGAACACCGGGGAGCTGTTTTTT

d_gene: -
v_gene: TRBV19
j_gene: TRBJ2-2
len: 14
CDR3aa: CASSIQANTGELFF
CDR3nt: TGTGCCAGTAGTATCCAGGCAAACACCGGGGAGCTGTTTTTT

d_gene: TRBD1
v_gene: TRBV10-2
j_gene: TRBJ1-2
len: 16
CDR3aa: CASSSGGARGNYGYTF
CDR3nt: TGCGCCAGCAGCTCAGGGGGCGCGCGGGGTAACTATGGCTACACCTTC

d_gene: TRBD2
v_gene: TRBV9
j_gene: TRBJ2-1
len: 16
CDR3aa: CASSATSGVNYNEQFF
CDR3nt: TGTGCCAGCAGCGCAACTAGCGGGGTTAACTACAATGAGCAGTTCTTC

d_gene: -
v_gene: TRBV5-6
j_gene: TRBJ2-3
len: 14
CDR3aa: CASSLGLDTDTQYF
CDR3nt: TGTGCCAGCAGCTTGGGACTAGACACAGATACGCAGTATTTT

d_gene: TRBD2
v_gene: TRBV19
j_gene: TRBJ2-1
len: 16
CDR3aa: CASSITGTSGYNEQFF
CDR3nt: TGTGCCAGTAGTATAACCGGGACTAGCGGATACAATGAGCAGTTCTTC

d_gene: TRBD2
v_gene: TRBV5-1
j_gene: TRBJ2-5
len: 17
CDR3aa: CASSWKTSEPYQETQYF
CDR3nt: TGCGCCAGCAGCTGGAAGACTAGCGAACCGTACCAAGAGACCCAGTACTTC

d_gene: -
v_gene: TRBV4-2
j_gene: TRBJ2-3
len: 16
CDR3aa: CASSQGDDWQGDTQYF
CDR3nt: TGTGCCAGCAGCCAAGGAGACGACTGGCAGGGCGATACGCAGTATTTT

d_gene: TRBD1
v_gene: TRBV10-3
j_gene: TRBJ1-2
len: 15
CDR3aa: CAISEYGTGKDGYTF
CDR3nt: TGTGCCATCAGTGAGTATGGGACAGGGAAGGATGGCTACACCTTC

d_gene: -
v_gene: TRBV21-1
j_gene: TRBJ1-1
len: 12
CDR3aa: CASSKDQDRAFF
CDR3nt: TGTGCCAGCAGCAAAGATCAGGATAGGGCTTTCTTT

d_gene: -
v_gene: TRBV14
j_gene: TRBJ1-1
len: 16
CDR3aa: CASSRAKWQGNTEAFF
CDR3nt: TGTGCCAGCAGCCGTGCAAAATGGCAGGGGAACACTGAAGCTTTCTTT

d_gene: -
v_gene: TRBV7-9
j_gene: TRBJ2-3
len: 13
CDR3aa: CAFLHQITDTQYF
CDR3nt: TGTGCCTTCCTTCATCAGATCACAGATACGCAGTATTTT